The 27 T cell receptor beta chains in this list originate from one sample, sequenced in a study of T cell responses to AZD1222 COVID-19 vaccine. Clones were sequenced by immunoSEQ multiplex PCR, and TCRdb holds only the in-frame ones, with some missing. The sample lists 110,000 or so clones; 88% were seen once. The input for sequencing was peripheral blood, taken 28 days after the second AZD1222 dose. The receptors stem from an adult who received the AZD1222 COVID-19 vaccine.

The CDR3 nucleotides are TGTGCCAGCAGTTCCTCCCAGGGGGCTTTCTTT. Amino acids: CASSSSQGAFF. The chain joins TRBV28 to TRBJ1-1, with a possible D match to TRBD1 (6 bases). CDR1 and CDR2 from the germline V gene are MDHEN and SYDVKM. Trimming removed 4 bases at V and 11 bases at J, with 11 bases between. The CDR3 runs 11 residues.

V usage is TRBV28 and J usage is TRBJ1-2; no clear D gene. CDR1 and CDR2 (germline): MDHEN, SYDVKM. The CDR3 has 14 amino acids. V was shortened by 1 base and J by 6 bases, with 12 bases between the two germline ends. The CDR3 is CASSLFAGGHGYTF. CDR3 DNA sequence: TGTGCCAGCAGTTTATTTGCGGGTGGCCATGGCTACACCTTC.

The rearrangement uses TRBV4-1 and TRBJ1-2, with 7 bases that match TRBD1. The CDR3 has 13 residues. The V and J ends lost 3 bases and 5 bases, in that order; junction bases with no gene match: 3. Per germline, CDR1 MGHRA and CDR2 YSYEKL. The CDR3: CASSQLGQYGYTF. DNA for the CDR3: TGCGCCAGCAGCCAGCTGGGACAGTATGGCTACACCTTC.

This clone was recorded a few times. This chain links TRBV20-1 with TRBJ1-2; no firm D call. This CDR3 is built from 10 residues. V lost 2 bases and J 2 bases, leaving 0 bases between the germline ends. CDR1 is DFQATT and CDR2 is SNEGSKA in the germline V gene (reference sequence). The CDR3 spells CSARNYGYTF. The CDR3 region has the DNA TGCAGTGCTAGAAACTATGGCTACACCTTC.

The chain uses TRBV7-2 and TRBJ2-7, with TRBD1 matching over 9 bases. The CDR3 spans 13 residues. Trimming took 3 bases from V and 6 from J; bases not matched to a gene: 3. Per germline, CDR1 SGHTA and CDR2 FQGNSA. The CDR3 DNA is TGTGCCAGCAGCTTCCCGACAGGGGGCGAGCAGTACTTC. Translated: CASSFPTGGEQYF.

The chain combines TRBV7-9 with TRBJ1-2; D remains ambiguous. The CDR3 extends over 14 amino acids. V dropped 5 bases and J dropped 2 bases, with 12 bases sitting between them. Germline-derived CDR1 and CDR2 are SEHNR and FQNEAQ (reference sequence). The CDR3 sequence is CASSPRNWNYGYTF. CDR3 in DNA: TGTGCCAGCAGCCCTCGGAATTGGAACTATGGCTACACCTTC.

This rearrangement joins TRBV2 to TRBJ1-1; weak D call: TRBD1 (6 bases). Germline assignment: CDR1 SNHLY and CDR2 FYNNEI. This CDR3 spans 15 amino acids. Trimming left V 0 bases short and J 1 base short, with 9 bases between. This chain's CDR3 is CASSEALGQNTEAFF. The CDR3, as DNA: TGTGCCAGCAGTGAAGCCCTGGGACAGAACACTGAAGCTTTCTTT.

The chain couples TRBV11-2 to TRBJ1-2; no definite D call. Per the germline V gene, CDR1 is SGHAT and CDR2 is FQNNGV. The germline V and J ends were trimmed by 5 bases and 5 bases, with 15 bases remaining between them. CDR3 length: 14 amino acids. The CDR3 is CASSRTWTSYGYTF. The CDR3 coding sequence is TGTGCCAGCAGCCGGACCTGGACGTCTTATGGCTACACCTTC.

The chain uses TRBV19 and TRBJ1-5; a possible D gene is TRBD1 (5 bases). Germline CDR1 is LNHDA and CDR2 is SQIVND (reference sequence). This CDR3 contains 15 residues. Trimming left V 5 bases short and J 0 bases short, with 11 bases between. The CDR3: CASSGAGYSNQPQHF. In nucleotides, the CDR3 is TGTGCCAGTAGTGGGGCAGGGTATAGCAATCAGCCCCAGCATTTT. Filled out from reference TRBV19 and TRBJ1-5, the complete variable domain reads DGGITQSPKYLFRKEGQNVTLSCEQNLNHDAMYWYRQDPGQGLRLIYYSQIVNDFQKGDIAEGYSVSREKKESFPLTVTSAQKNPTAFYLCASSGAGYSNQPQHFGDGTRLSIL.

This rearrangement joins TRBV7-9 to TRBJ1-4, with TRBD1 as a possible D gene (6 bases). The V end was cut by 7 bases, the J end by 3 bases, with 12 bases between. The CDR3 is made up of 14 amino acids. Germline loops: CDR1 SEHNR, CDR2 FQNEAQ (reference sequence). The CDR3 DNA follows: TGTGCCAGCAACATACAGGGAGCTAATGAAAAACTGTTTTTT. Its translation is CASNIQGANEKLFF.

The genes are TRBV4-1 and TRBJ2-5, with no clear D. Trimming left V 0 bases short and J 5 bases short, with 13 bases between. Germline assignment: CDR1 MGHRA and CDR2 YSYEKL. The CDR3 loop spans 15 amino acids. CDR3 nucleotide sequence: TGCGCCAGCAGCCAAGACGGGCAGTGGTGGGAGACCCAGTACTTC. It yields the protein CASSQDGQWWETQYF.

This chain links TRBV15 with TRBJ1-5; no clear D. CDR1 and CDR2 from the germline V gene are LNHNV and YYDKDF (reference sequence). The CDR3 extends over 17 amino acids. The germline V and J ends were trimmed by 3 bases and 4 bases, with 19 bases remaining between them. The CDR3 reads CATSSEPDGLGNQPQHF. CDR3 sequence (DNA): TGTGCCACCAGCAGTGAACCCGACGGTCTTGGTAATCAGCCCCAGCATTTT.

This sequence joins TRBV29-1 and TRBJ2-1; 8 positions agree with TRBD1. The CDR3 has 16 residues. After removal of 4 bases from V and 7 bases from J, the junction contained 15 bases not matched to a gene. The V gene's germline CDR1 is SQVTM and CDR2 ANQGSEA. The chain's CDR3 is CSVVMAGGIPSNEQFF. As DNA, the CDR3 is TGCAGCGTTGTTATGGCAGGGGGCATACCATCGAATGAGCAGTTCTTC.

The chain recombines TRBV7-2 with TRBJ1-5; D unresolved. The germline gives CDR1 SGHTA, CDR2 FQGNSA. The CDR3 runs 14 residues. Trimming took 1 base from V and 4 from J, leaving 8 bases between them. CDR3 nucleotides: TGTGCCAGCAGCTTAGTGGGTGTAAATCAGCCCCAGCATTTT. Translating gives CASSLVGVNQPQHF.

The chain links TRBV7-2 to TRBJ2-2; TRBD2 matches at 7 bases. There are 17 residues in the CDR3. Trimming removed 1 base from V and 4 bases from J; junction bases left unmatched: 9. CDR1 and CDR2 from the germline V gene are SGHTA and FQGNSA. The CDR3 coding sequence is TGTGCCAGCAGCTTAGACCGGGCCCAGCGGGGCACCGGGGAGCTGTTTTTT. Protein sequence: CASSLDRAQRGTGELFF.

The chain has TRBV28 and TRBJ2-6; D gene ambiguous. CDR3 length: 15 amino acids. The V and J ends lost 3 bases and 0 bases respectively, with 6 bases between them. The germline V gene encodes CDR1 MDHEN and CDR2 SYDVKM. CDR3 nucleotide sequence: TGTGCCAGCAGTTTTCGCGGCTCTGGGGCCAACGTCCTGACTTTC. The encoded protein is CASSFRGSGANVLTF.

The chain recombines TRBV6-2 or TRBV6-3 with TRBJ1-1; D might be TRBD1 (5 bases). Germline CDR1 reads MNHEY; CDR2 reads SVGEGT. Trimming shortened V by 2 bases and J by 2 bases, and 9 bases separated the two germline ends. CDR3 length: 14 residues. The DNA of the CDR3 is TGTGCCAGCAGTTACAGGGACCCTAACACTGAAGCTTTCTTT. Its translation is CASSYRDPNTEAFF.

The V and J genes are TRBV4-3 and TRBJ1-2; TRBD1 is a possible D gene (5 bases). V was trimmed by 0 bases and J by 8 bases, leaving 10 bases between them. Per germline, CDR1 LGHNA and CDR2 YSLEER. The length of the CDR3 is 13 residues. CDR3 amino acids: CASSQERGVGYTF. CDR3 DNA sequence: TGCGCCAGCAGCCAAGAGCGGGGGGTGGGCTACACCTTC.

The chain links TRBV6-1 to TRBJ1-2, with D tentatively TRBD1 (5 bases). The germline V gene encodes CDR1 MNHNS and CDR2 SASEGT. CDR3 size: 14 residues. V was shortened by 2 bases and J by 7 bases, with 14 bases between the two germline ends. DNA of the CDR3: TGTGCCAGCAGTGAAACCCGACAGATCGGTGGCTACACCTTC. Protein sequence: CASSETRQIGGYTF.

The chain employs TRBV15 and TRBJ1-5, with a possible D match to TRBD1 (6 bases). The CDR3 has 14 residues. Trimming removed 1 base from V and 6 bases from J, with 10 bases in between. Looked up from germline, CDR1 is LNHNV and CDR2 is YYDKDF (reference sequence). As DNA, the CDR3 is TGTGCCACCAGCAGAGTGGGAGGGGGTCAGCCCCAGCATTTT. The encoded protein is CATSRVGGGQPQHF.

The J gene is TRBJ1-1, the V gene TRBV7-2; unclear D gene. The CDR3 covers 13 residues. Germline assignment: CDR1 SGHTA and CDR2 FQGNSA. V lost 5 bases and J 1 base, leaving 8 bases between the germline ends. CDR3: CASSPRENTEAFF. CDR3 bases: TGTGCCAGCAGCCCTAGGGAGAACACTGAAGCTTTCTTT.

The chain has TRBV7-3 and TRBJ2-7; the match to TRBD1 covers 7 bases. Germline CDR1 and CDR2: SGHTA and FQGTGA. CDR3 length equals 16 residues. After removal of 6 bases from V and 0 bases from J, the junction contained 11 bases not matched to a gene. In nucleotides, the CDR3 is TGTGCCAGCAGTTTTCATACGGGACAGACCTCCTACGAGCAGTACTTC. Its protein is CASSFHTGQTSYEQYF.

V usage is TRBV10-3 and J usage is TRBJ2-7; D is unclear. Germline assignment: CDR1 ENHRY and CDR2 SYGVKD. CDR3 size: 15 residues. Trimming took 3 bases from V and 4 from J, leaving 16 bases between them. The CDR3 is CAISEMLALPYEQYF. CDR3 nucleotides: TGTGCCATCAGTGAAATGCTTGCCCTCCCGTACGAGCAGTACTTC.

This rearrangement joins TRBV11-2 to TRBJ2-5; maybe TRBD2 (5 bases). Trimming left V 5 bases short and J 4 bases short, with 17 bases between. Germline assignment: CDR1 SGHAT and CDR2 FQNNGV. The CDR3 runs to 15 residues. CDR3 DNA: TGTGCCAGCAGCCCGCGGGCCCTACGGGGAGAGACCCAGTACTTC. Amino acid sequence: CASSPRALRGETQYF.

This chain links TRBV5-4 with TRBJ2-1; 12 nucleotides agree with TRBD2. Trimming took 4 bases from V and 7 from J; bases not matched to a gene: 12. The CDR3 runs to 17 residues. Germline V gene sequence: CDR1 SGHNT, CDR2 YYREEE (reference sequence). The CDR3 region is CASSVMLAGGRTNEQFF. CDR3 DNA: TGTGCCAGCAGCGTGATGCTAGCGGGGGGGCGTACTAATGAGCAGTTCTTC.

This clone showed up just once. V gene TRBV29-1 combines with J gene TRBJ2-7; D is perhaps TRBD2 (6 bases). From germline, CDR1 is SQVTM and CDR2 ANQGSEA. The CDR3 is 12 residues long. Trimming left V 3 bases short and J 3 bases short, with 9 bases between. The CDR3 loop reads CSVEGLSYEQYF. Here the CDR3 DNA reads TGCAGCGTTGAGGGACTGAGCTACGAGCAGTACTTC.

In DNA form, the CDR3 reads TGTGCCAGCAGTTTATCAGGGGGAAATGAAGCTTTCTTT. Its protein product is CASSLSGGNEAFF. V usage is TRBV28 and J usage is TRBJ1-1, with 7 bases aligning to TRBD1. The CDR3 covers 13 residues. The V gene's germline CDR1 is MDHEN and CDR2 SYDVKM. The J segment lost 7 bases and the V segment lost 1 base, leaving 3 bases of the junction unmatched.